This passage covers 8 T cell receptor beta chains from one sample sequenced in a study of CD4 T cells in relation to SARS-CoV-2 and coronaviruses. Data came from immunoSEQ multiplex PCR; TCRdb stores just in-frame clones and leaves some out. The sample gives about 23,000 clones, about 80% of which show up once; 29% is in the top ten. Before the COVID-19 pandemic, during about 2010-2019, CD4+ T cells were taken from unexposed donors. The cells were cultured for 10 days before CD4+ T cells were isolated. Their antigens are not known. The sample was CD4+ T cells from PBMCs, cultured in vitro. These receptors all come from a human donor in good health.

The chain joins TRBV6-5 to TRBJ1-1; TRBD1 might be the D (5 bases). The CDR3 totals 14 residues. V lost 6 bases and J 13 bases, leaving 24 bases between the germline ends. Per germline, CDR1 MNHEY and CDR2 SVGAGI. CDR3 DNA: TGTGCCAGCAGCGAGACCCCAGGGATCTGGTATGGTTTCTTT. Translating it yields CASSETPGIWYGFF.

V usage is TRBV19 and J usage is TRBJ1-2; possible D gene TRBD1, 5 bases. V was shortened by 6 bases and J by 3 bases, with 14 bases between the two germline ends. Germline CDR1 LNHDA, CDR2 SQIVND (reference sequence). The CDR3 contains 14 residues. The CDR3: CASSRKGTDYGYTF. The CDR3 bases are TGTGCCAGTAGCCGGAAAGGGACCGACTATGGCTACACCTTC.

This sequence joins TRBV30 and TRBJ2-7; D possibly corresponds to TRBD2 (5 bases). Trimming took off 0 bases at V and 4 bases at J, with 7 bases between the two ends. Germline V CDR1 and CDR2: GTSNPN, SVGIG (reference sequence). The CDR3 extends over 12 amino acids. CDR3 loop: CAWSVLGYEQYF. The CDR3 DNA follows: TGTGCCTGGAGTGTACTAGGGTACGAGCAGTACTTC. Looking up the rest from reference TRBV30 and TRBJ2-7 gives the full variable domain: SQTIHQWPATLVQPVGSPLSLECTVEGTSNPNLYWYRQAAGRGLQLLFYSVGIGQISSEVPQNLSASRPQDRQFILSSKKLLLSDSGFYLCAWSVLGYEQYFGPGTRLTVT.

This clone was found a few times. The chain combines TRBV11-2 with TRBJ2-2, with TRBD2 matching 8 bases. Trimming at V came to 1 base and at J to 3 bases, leaving 13 bases not matched to a gene. Germline assignment: CDR1 SGHAT and CDR2 FQNNGV. This CDR3 region has 19 residues. CDR3 sequence: CASSLVGAFGGVDTGELFF. Here the CDR3 DNA reads TGTGCCAGCAGCTTAGTAGGGGCGTTCGGGGGGGTCGACACCGGGGAGCTGTTTTTT.

This chain connects TRBV5-4 to TRBJ2-2; D may correspond to TRBD1 or TRBD2 (5 bases each). Germline loops: CDR1 SGHNT, CDR2 YYREEE (reference sequence). Trimming stripped 4 bases from V and 6 bases from J, with 10 bases between. The CDR3 has 13 amino acids. The CDR3 loop is CASSLGGSGELFF. The DNA of the CDR3 is TGTGCCAGCAGCCTTGGGGGTTCCGGGGAGCTGTTTTTT. The whole variable domain, filled in from reference TRBV5-4 and TRBJ2-2, reads ETGVTQSPTHLIKTRGQQVTLRCSSQSGHNTVSWYQQALGQGPQFIFQYYREEENGRGNFPPRFSGLQFPNYSSELNVNALELDDSALYLCASSLGGSGELFFGEGSRLTVL.

V gene TRBV6-5 combines with J gene TRBJ1-3, with D uncertain. V was trimmed by 4 bases and J by 3 bases, leaving 7 bases between them. Germline values: CDR1 MNHEY, CDR2 SVGAGI. CDR3 size: 13 residues. The DNA for the CDR3 is TGTGCCAGCAGTTCCCGGCTTGGAAACACCATATATTTT. This codes for CASSSRLGNTIYF.

The chain employs TRBV12-3 or TRBV12-4 and TRBJ1-4; D gene ambiguous. V lost 3 bases to trimming and J lost 8 bases, with 7 bases between them. CDR3 length equals 12 residues. The CDR3 DNA is TGTGCCAGCAGTTTCCTTGACGAAAAACTGTTTTTT. Translation: CASSFLDEKLFF.

The chain carries TRBV28 and TRBJ2-7, with 7 bases that match TRBD2. The CDR3 totals 15 residues. Trimming cost V 2 bases and J 4 bases; bases outside gene matches: 8. Germline assignment: CDR1 MDHEN and CDR2 SYDVKM. The CDR3 loop is CASSLVSGITYEQYF. In DNA form, the CDR3 reads TGTGCCAGCAGTTTAGTAAGCGGGATTACATACGAGCAGTACTTC.